Following are 15 T cell receptor beta chains from one sample sequenced in a study of T cell responses to AZD1222 COVID-19 vaccine. Data came from immunoSEQ multiplex PCR; TCRdb stores just in-frame clones and leaves some out. The data contain 45,000 or so clones, 83% of them singletons. This sample comprised peripheral blood, obtained on day 0 of AZD1222 vaccination. The receptors were sampled from an adult in good health.

The chain recombines TRBV9 with TRBJ1-1; 7 positions match TRBD1. V gave up 4 bases and J gave up 5 bases; unmatched junction bases: 8. The CDR3 length is 14 residues. Germline CDR1 and CDR2: SGDLS and YYNGEE. The chain's CDR3 is CASSFADRATEAFF. The CDR3 DNA reads as TGTGCCAGCAGCTTTGCTGACAGGGCTACTGAAGCTTTCTTT.

This clone occurred once. The rearrangement uses TRBV6-5 and TRBJ2-7; D is perhaps TRBD2 (5 bases). Trimming removed 0 bases at V and 5 bases at J, with 17 bases between. The V gene's germline CDR1 is MNHEY and CDR2 SVGAGI. The CDR3 totals 16 residues. CDR3 protein: CASSYSMRWSGNEQYF. For the CDR3, the DNA is TGTGCCAGCAGTTACTCGATGAGATGGTCGGGGAACGAGCAGTACTTC.

The rearrangement joins TRBV9 to TRBJ1-6; perhaps TRBD1 as D (6 bases). This CDR3 region has 14 residues. Per germline, CDR1 SGDLS and CDR2 YYNGEE. V dropped 0 bases and J dropped 8 bases, with 9 bases sitting between them. The CDR3 coding sequence is TGTGCCAGCAGCGTAGGGGGGGCGGATTCACCCCTCCACTTT. It is translated as CASSVGGADSPLHF. Full variable domain (outside the CDR3, taken from reference TRBV9 and TRBJ1-6): DSGVTQTPKHLITATGQRVTLRCSPRSGDLSVYWYQQSLDQGLQFLIQYYNGEERAKGNILERFSAQQFPDLHSELNLSSLELGDSALYFCASSVGGADSPLHFGNGTRLTVT.

V usage is TRBV7-2 and J usage is TRBJ2-7; D is ambiguous. This CDR3 has 11 residues. V was trimmed by 2 bases and J by 4 bases, leaving 3 bases between them. Germline-derived CDR1 and CDR2 are SGHTA and FQGNSA. Here the CDR3 reads CASSLMYEQYF. The CDR3 DNA reads as TGTGCCAGCAGCTTAATGTACGAGCAGTACTTC.

This clone was counted only a few times. The chain carries TRBV29-1 and TRBJ2-7; D perhaps matches TRBD1 (5 bases). Deletions cut 4 bases from V and 3 bases from J, with 13 bases between. Germline CDR1 reads SQVTM; CDR2 reads ANQGSEA. The CDR3 sequence is 13 residues long. CDR3 loop: CSVGWGLGYEQYF. The CDR3 DNA is TGCAGCGTTGGTTGGGGCCTAGGCTACGAGCAGTACTTC.

The chain recombines TRBV19 with TRBJ1-5, with D hard to call. The CDR3 contains 14 residues. The V and J ends lost 2 bases and 6 bases respectively, with 11 bases between them. The germline V gene has CDR1 LNHDA and CDR2 SQIVND (reference sequence). This CDR3 is CASSITGSGQPQHF. The CDR3 nucleotides are TGTGCCAGTAGTATAACCGGGTCCGGTCAGCCCCAGCATTTT.

The chain combines TRBV7-2 with TRBJ2-1, with D possibly matching TRBD2 (6 bases). Trimming stripped 3 bases from V and 1 base from J, with 13 bases between. Germline lookup yields CDR1 SGHTA and CDR2 FQGNSA. This CDR3 is built from 16 residues. The CDR3 is CASSFSSGPSYNEQFF. CDR3 DNA sequence: TGTGCCAGCAGCTTTAGTAGCGGACCATCCTACAATGAGCAGTTCTTC.

This rearrangement joins TRBV9 to TRBJ1-1, with TRBD1 matching 7 bases. The germline V gene has CDR1 SGDLS and CDR2 YYNGEE. V trimming: 2 bases; J trimming: 6 bases; junction bases outside the gene matches: 7. The CDR3 loop spans 14 amino acids. The CDR3 protein is CASSVAYRGAEAFF. For the CDR3, the DNA is TGTGCCAGCAGCGTCGCCTACAGGGGTGCTGAAGCTTTCTTT. Drawing the rest from reference TRBV9 and TRBJ1-1, the complete variable domain is DSGVTQTPKHLITATGQRVTLRCSPRSGDLSVYWYQQSLDQGLQFLIQYYNGEERAKGNILERFSAQQFPDLHSELNLSSLELGDSALYFCASSVAYRGAEAFFGQGTRLTVV.

This rearrangement joins TRBV19 to TRBJ1-5; D perhaps matches TRBD1 (6 bases). The V end lost 4 bases, the J end lost 4 bases, and 11 bases lay between the germline ends. The CDR3 is 14 residues long. Germline V CDR1 and CDR2: LNHDA, SQIVND (reference sequence). CDR3 nucleotides: TGTGCCAGTAGTAAGAGACAGGAAAATCAGCCCCAGCATTTT. It specifies CASSKRQENQPQHF.

The chain is built from TRBV2 and TRBJ2-7; a possible D gene is TRBD2 (5 bases). Germline CDR1 reads SNHLY; CDR2 reads FYNNEI. The V end lost 5 bases, the J end lost 3 bases, and 11 bases lay between the germline ends. This CDR3 region has 13 residues. The CDR3 loop is CASSLAQYYEQYF. The CDR3 nucleotides are TGTGCCAGCAGTTTAGCGCAGTACTACGAGCAGTACTTC.

The rearrangement uses TRBV5-4 and TRBJ2-1, with TRBD2 identical over 13 bases. The CDR3 is made up of 13 amino acids. The junction had 7 bases not matched to a gene; V was cut back by 9 bases and J by 10 bases. In germline, CDR1 is SGHNT, CDR2 YYREEE (reference sequence). CDR3 residues: CATSTSGRKEQFF. CDR3 nucleotide sequence: TGTGCCACCTCGACTAGCGGGAGGAAGGAGCAGTTCTTC.

The chain combines TRBV4-1 with TRBJ2-6; D may be TRBD1 (5 bases). Trimming shortened V by 1 base and J by 3 bases, and 10 bases separated the two germline ends. Germline-derived CDR1 and CDR2 are MGHRA and YSYEKL. The CDR3 is 16 amino acids. The CDR3 sequence: CASSQGFRGGANVLTF. The CDR3 DNA reads as TGCGCCAGCAGCCAAGGATTTAGGGGTGGGGCCAACGTCCTGACTTTC.

This chain uses TRBV30 with TRBJ1-4; D is possibly TRBD1 (5 bases). CDR3 length equals 12 residues. CDR1 GTSNPN and CDR2 SVGIG come from the germline V gene (reference sequence). The V and J ends lost 4 bases and 5 bases respectively, with 8 bases between them. CDR3 sequence reads: CAWNRGNEKLFF. The CDR3 DNA is TGTGCCTGGAATAGGGGCAATGAAAAACTGTTTTTT.

This clone was counted between two and nine times. The chain combines TRBV12-3 or TRBV12-4 with TRBJ2-1; D possibly corresponds to TRBD2 (6 bases). The CDR3 loop spans 12 amino acids. V was cut by 2 bases and J by 9 bases, with 8 bases left in between. The CDR3 nucleotides are TGTGCCAGCAGTTTATTGCGGGGTGAGCAGTTCTTC. It encodes CASSLLRGEQFF.

This clone was detected once. The genes are TRBV11-2 and TRBJ2-3; D might be TRBD1 (5 bases). The CDR3 has 15 residues. V lost 4 bases and J 3 bases, leaving 14 bases between the germline ends. CDR1 and CDR2 (germline): SGHAT, FQNNGV. CDR3 bases: TGTGCCAGCAGCTCTCTGGGGCTGGGTACAGATACGCAGTATTTT. This gives the protein CASSSLGLGTDTQYF.